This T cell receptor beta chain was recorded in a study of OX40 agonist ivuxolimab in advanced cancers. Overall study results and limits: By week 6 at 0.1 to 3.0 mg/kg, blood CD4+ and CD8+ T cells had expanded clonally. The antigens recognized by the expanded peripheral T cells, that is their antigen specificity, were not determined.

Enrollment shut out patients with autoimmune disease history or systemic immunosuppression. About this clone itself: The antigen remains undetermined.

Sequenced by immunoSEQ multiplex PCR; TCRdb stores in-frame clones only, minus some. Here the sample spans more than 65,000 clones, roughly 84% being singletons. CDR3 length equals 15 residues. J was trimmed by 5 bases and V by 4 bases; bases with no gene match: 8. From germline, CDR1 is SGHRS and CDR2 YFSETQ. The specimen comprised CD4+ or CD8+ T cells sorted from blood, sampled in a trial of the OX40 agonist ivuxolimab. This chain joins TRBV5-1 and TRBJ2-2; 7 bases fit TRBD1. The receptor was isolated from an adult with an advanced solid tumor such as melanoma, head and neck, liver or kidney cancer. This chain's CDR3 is CASSLDRVGTGELFF. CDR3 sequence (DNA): TGCGCCAGCAGCCTCGACAGGGTAGGGACCGGGGAGCTGTTTTTT.